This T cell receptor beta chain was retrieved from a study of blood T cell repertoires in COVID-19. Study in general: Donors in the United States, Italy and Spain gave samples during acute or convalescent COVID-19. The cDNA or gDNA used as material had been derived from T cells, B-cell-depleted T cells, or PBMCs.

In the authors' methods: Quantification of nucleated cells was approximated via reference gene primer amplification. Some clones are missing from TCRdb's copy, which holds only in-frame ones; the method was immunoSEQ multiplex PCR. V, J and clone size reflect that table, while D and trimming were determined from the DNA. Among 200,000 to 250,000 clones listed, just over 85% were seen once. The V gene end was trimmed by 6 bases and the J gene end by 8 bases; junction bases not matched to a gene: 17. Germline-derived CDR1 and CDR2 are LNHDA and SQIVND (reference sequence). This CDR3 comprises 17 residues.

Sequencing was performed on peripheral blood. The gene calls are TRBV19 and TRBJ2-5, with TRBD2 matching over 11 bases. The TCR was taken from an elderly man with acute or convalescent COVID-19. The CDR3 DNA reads TGTGCCAGTAGCGCGAAAGGGACTAGCGGACTTCAGGTTACCCAGTACTTC. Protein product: CASSAKGTSGLQVTQYF.